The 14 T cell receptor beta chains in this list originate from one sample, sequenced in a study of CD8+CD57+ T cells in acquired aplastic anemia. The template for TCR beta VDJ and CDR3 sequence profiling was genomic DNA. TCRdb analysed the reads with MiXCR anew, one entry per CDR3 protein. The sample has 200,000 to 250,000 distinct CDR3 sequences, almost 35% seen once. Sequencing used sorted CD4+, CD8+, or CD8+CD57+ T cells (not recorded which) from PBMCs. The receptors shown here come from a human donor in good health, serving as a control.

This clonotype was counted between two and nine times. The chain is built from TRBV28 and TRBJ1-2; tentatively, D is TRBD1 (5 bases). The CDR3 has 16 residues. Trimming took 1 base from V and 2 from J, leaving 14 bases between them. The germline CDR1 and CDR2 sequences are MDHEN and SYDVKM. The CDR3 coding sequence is TGTGCCAGCAGTTTATTGACTCAGGGTGGAAACTATGGCTACACCTTC. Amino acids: CASSLLTQGGNYGYTF.

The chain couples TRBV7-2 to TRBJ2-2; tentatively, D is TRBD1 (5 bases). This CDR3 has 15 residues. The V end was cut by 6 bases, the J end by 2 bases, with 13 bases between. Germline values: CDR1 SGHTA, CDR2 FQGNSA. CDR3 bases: TGTGCCAGCAGACGTGACAGACTCAACACCGGGGAGCTGTTTTTT. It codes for CASRRDRLNTGELFF.

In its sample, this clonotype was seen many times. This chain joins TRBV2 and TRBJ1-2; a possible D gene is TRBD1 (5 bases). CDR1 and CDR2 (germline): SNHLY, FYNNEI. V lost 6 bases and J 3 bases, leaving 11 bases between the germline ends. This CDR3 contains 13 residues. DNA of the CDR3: TGTGCCAGCAGGACGGAAGGGGACTATGGCTACACCTTC. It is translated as CASRTEGDYGYTF.

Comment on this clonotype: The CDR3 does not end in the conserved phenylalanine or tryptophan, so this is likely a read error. In DNA form, the CDR3 reads TGTGCCAGCTCACCAGGGTTAGGGTCACTCCTCCACCTT. Encoded protein: CASSPGLGSLLHL. The chain joins TRBV18 to TRBJ1-6; D uncertain. The length of the CDR3 is 13 residues. The germline gives CDR1 KGHSH, CDR2 LQKENI.

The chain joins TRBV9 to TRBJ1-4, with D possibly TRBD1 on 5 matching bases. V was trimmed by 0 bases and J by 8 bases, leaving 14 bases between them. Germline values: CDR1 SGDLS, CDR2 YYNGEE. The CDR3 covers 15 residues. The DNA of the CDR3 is TGTGCCAGCAGCGTAGGGGGGGGAGGACCCGAAAAACTGTTTTTT. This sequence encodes CASSVGGGGPEKLFF.

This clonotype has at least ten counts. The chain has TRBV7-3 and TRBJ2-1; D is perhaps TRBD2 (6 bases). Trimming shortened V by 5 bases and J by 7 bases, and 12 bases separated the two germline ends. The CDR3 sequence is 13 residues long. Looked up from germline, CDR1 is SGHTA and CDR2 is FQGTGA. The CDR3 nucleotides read TGTGCCAGCAGCACTGACCGGGGGAATGAGCAGTTCTTC. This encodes CASSTDRGNEQFF.

CDR3 sequence reads: CASSSGADHTGELFF. The CDR3, as DNA: TGTGCCAGCAGTTCGGGGGCGGATCACACCGGGGAGCTGTTTTTT. V and J are TRBV5-6 and TRBJ2-2; either TRBD1 or TRBD2 may supply D (6 bases each). Germline values: CDR1 SGHDT, CDR2 YYEEEE. V was clipped by 5 bases and J by 3 bases, with 14 bases between them. This CDR3 spans 15 amino acids.

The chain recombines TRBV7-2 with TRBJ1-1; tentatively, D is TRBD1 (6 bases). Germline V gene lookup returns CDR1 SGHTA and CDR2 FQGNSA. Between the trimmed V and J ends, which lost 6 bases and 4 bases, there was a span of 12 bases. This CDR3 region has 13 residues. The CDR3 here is CASRTSGATEAFF. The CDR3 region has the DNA TGTGCCAGCAGAACCTCAGGGGCCACTGAAGCTTTCTTT. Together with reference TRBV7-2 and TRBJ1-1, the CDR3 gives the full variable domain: GAGVSQSPSNKVTEKGKDVELRCDPISGHTALYWYRQSLGQGLEFLIYFQGNSAPDKSGLPSDRFSAERTGGSVSTLTIQRTQQEDSAVYLCASRTSGATEAFFGQGTRLTVV.

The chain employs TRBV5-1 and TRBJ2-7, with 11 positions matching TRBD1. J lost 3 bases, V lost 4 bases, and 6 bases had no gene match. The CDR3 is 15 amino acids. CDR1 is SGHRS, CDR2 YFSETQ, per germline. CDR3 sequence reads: CASSEQGQGDYEQYF. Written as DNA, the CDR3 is TGCGCCAGCAGCGAACAGGGACAGGGGGACTACGAGCAGTACTTC.

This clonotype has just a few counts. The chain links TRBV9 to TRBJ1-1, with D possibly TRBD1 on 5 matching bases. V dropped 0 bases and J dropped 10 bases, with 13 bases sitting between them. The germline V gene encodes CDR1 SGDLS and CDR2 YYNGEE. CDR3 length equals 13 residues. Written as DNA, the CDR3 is TGTGCCAGCAGCGTAGACAAAAACGGGGGAGCTTTCTTT. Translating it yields CASSVDKNGGAFF.

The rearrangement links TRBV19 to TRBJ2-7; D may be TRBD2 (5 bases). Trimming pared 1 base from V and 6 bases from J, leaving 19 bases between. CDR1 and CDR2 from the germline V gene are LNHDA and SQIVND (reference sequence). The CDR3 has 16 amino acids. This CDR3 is CASSIGSPPFTSEQYF. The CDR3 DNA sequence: TGTGCCAGTAGTATAGGTAGCCCGCCATTCACTAGCGAGCAGTACTTC.

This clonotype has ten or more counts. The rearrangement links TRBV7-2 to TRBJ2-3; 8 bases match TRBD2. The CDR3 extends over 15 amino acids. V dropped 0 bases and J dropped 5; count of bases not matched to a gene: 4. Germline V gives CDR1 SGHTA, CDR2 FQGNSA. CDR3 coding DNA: TGTGCCAGCAGCTTAGCGGTTCTAGCGGGAGATACGCAGTATTTT. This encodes CASSLAVLAGDTQYF.

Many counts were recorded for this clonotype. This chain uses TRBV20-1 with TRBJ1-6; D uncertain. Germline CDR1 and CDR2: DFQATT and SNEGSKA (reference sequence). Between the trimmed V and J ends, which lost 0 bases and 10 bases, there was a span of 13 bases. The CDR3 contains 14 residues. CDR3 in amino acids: CSARDALKGSPLHF. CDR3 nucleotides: TGCAGTGCTAGAGATGCTTTGAAGGGCTCACCCCTCCACTTT.

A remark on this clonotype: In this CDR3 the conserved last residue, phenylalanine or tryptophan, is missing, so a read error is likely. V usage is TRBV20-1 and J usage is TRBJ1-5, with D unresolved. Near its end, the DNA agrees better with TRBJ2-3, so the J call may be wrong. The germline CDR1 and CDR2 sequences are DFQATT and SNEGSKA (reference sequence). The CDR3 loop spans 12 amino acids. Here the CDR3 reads CSARAYNQPQYL. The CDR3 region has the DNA TGCAGTGCTAGAGCGTACAATCAGCCCCAGTATCTT.